Below are 14 T cell receptor beta chains sequenced from a single sample in a study of blood T cell repertoires in COVID-19. The protocol was immunoSEQ multiplex PCR, while the TCRdb copy is restricted to in-frame clones and leaves out a portion. The data contain 100,000 to 150,000 clones, around 89% of them singletons. Sequencing used peripheral blood. Every receptor here comes from a human donor in a cohort sampled during active COVID-19.

The chain employs TRBV9 and TRBJ2-3; a weak D match, TRBD1 (5 bases). V was shortened by 0 bases and J by 8 bases, with 16 bases between the two germline ends. Germline V gene sequence: CDR1 SGDLS, CDR2 YYNGEE. The CDR3 length is 15 residues. This CDR3 is CASSVVGAAQGTQYF. The CDR3 DNA follows: TGTGCCAGCAGCGTAGTTGGGGCCGCCCAGGGTACGCAGTATTTT.

The chain joins TRBV11-3 to TRBJ1-1, with no clear D. V was trimmed by 3 bases and J by 5 bases, leaving 10 bases between them. The length of the CDR3 is 13 residues. The germline CDR1 and CDR2 sequences are SGHNT and YENEEA. The CDR3 sequence: CASSLVGETEAFF. CDR3 nucleotide sequence: TGTGCCAGCAGCTTGGTCGGGGAAACTGAAGCTTTCTTT.

V usage is TRBV28 and J usage is TRBJ1-2, with D possibly matching TRBD1 (5 bases). The germline CDR1 and CDR2 sequences are MDHEN and SYDVKM. The CDR3 is made up of 17 amino acids. The ends were cut back, 2 bases at V and 0 bases at J, with 16 bases in the middle. The CDR3 DNA follows: TGTGCCAGCAGTTTAAGATTGGGCAGGGCAGCTAACTATGGCTACACCTTC. Amino acid sequence: CASSLRLGRAANYGYTF.

V is TRBV5-1 and J is TRBJ2-2; 14 nucleotides agree with TRBD2. Germline V CDR1 and CDR2: SGHRS, YFSETQ. V shed 5 bases and J 4 bases; nucleotides not matched to a gene: 4. The CDR3 spans 16 residues. CDR3 nucleotide sequence: TGCGCCAGCAGTTCCGGGACTAGCGGGGGCACCGGGGAGCTGTTTTTT. Protein product: CASSSGTSGGTGELFF. Supplemented by reference TRBV5-1 and TRBJ2-2, the full variable domain reads KAGVTQTPRYLIKTRGQQVTLSCSPISGHRSVSWYQQTPGQGLQFLFEYFSETQRNKGNFPGRFSGRQFSNSRSEMNVSTLELGDSALYLCASSSGTSGGTGELFFGEGSRLTVL.

V gene TRBV5-6 combines with J gene TRBJ2-3; 7 nucleotides align to TRBD2. Germline CDR1 is SGHDT and CDR2 is YYEEEE. The CDR3 totals 16 residues. The trim removed 0 bases at V and 0 bases at J, leaving 4 bases unmatched. CDR3 bases: TGTGCCAGCAGCTTGGCTAGCGGAAGAAGCACAGATACGCAGTATTTT. Amino acid sequence: CASSLASGRSTDTQYF.

The V call is TRBV28, the J call TRBJ2-1; the match to TRBD2 covers 10 bases. There are 16 residues in the CDR3. The germline CDR1 and CDR2 sequences are MDHEN and SYDVKM. Losses at the gene ends were 6 bases for V and 7 bases for J; bases not matched to a gene: 12. As DNA, the CDR3 is TGTGCCAGCAGGAGTTATCTAGCGGGAGAGGGTAATGAGCAGTTCTTC. Its translation: CASRSYLAGEGNEQFF.

This CDR3 reads CASSELAGGSLLFYEQYF. DNA for the CDR3: TGCGCCAGCAGTGAACTAGCGGGAGGCTCATTATTATTCTACGAGCAGTACTTC. This chain joins TRBV10-2 and TRBJ2-7, with 12 bases matching TRBD2. CDR3 length equals 18 residues. Germline V gene data show CDR1 as WSHSY and CDR2 as SAAADI. V was clipped by 3 bases and J by 3 bases; unmatched bases: 12.

The chain carries TRBV4-1 and TRBJ2-5; D might be TRBD2 (6 bases). The CDR3 loop spans 14 amino acids. The ends were cut back, 1 base at V and 5 bases at J, with 11 bases in the middle. The germline gives CDR1 MGHRA, CDR2 YSYEKL. Written as DNA, the CDR3 is TGCGCCAGCAGCCAAGTGGGGGGAGTGGAGACCCAGTACTTC. Its translation: CASSQVGGVETQYF.

The chain uses TRBV28 and TRBJ2-4; D might be TRBD1 (5 bases). Trimming shortened V by 4 bases and J by 9 bases, and 10 bases separated the two germline ends. This CDR3 comprises 12 residues. Germline values: CDR1 MDHEN, CDR2 SYDVKM. The CDR3 DNA is TGTGCCAGCAGTTGGGGCACTGGCATTCAGTACTTC. Translating gives CASSWGTGIQYF.

The chain carries TRBV28 and TRBJ2-1, with D maybe TRBD1 (6 bases). The CDR3 extends over 15 amino acids. V lost 5 bases to trimming and J lost 4 bases, with 15 bases between them. Germline values: CDR1 MDHEN, CDR2 SYDVKM. The CDR3 DNA sequence: TGTGCCAGCAGTCTACAGGGTGGTCTTTACAATGAGCAGTTCTTC. Residues: CASSLQGGLYNEQFF.

The V gene is TRBV18, the J gene TRBJ1-2; possibly TRBD1 for D (5 bases). Germline assignment: CDR1 KGHSH and CDR2 LQKENI. The CDR3 sequence is 12 residues long. The germline V and J ends were trimmed by 1 base and 13 bases, with 13 bases remaining between them. For the CDR3, the DNA is TGTGCCAGCTCACCACAGGGGCGCAAGTCCACCTTC. Its protein is CASSPQGRKSTF.

Worth noting for this clone: This sample includes further DNA sequences coding for the same CDR3. The chain couples TRBV29-1 to TRBJ2-7; tentatively, D is TRBD2 (5 bases). Germline V lookup: CDR1 SQVTM, CDR2 ANQGSEA. The V end lost 1 base, the J end lost 3 bases, and 10 bases lay between the germline ends. The CDR3 totals 13 residues. CDR3 DNA: TGCAGCGTTGAAGGACTCGGGGTCTACGAGCAGTACTTC. Its translation: CSVEGLGVYEQYF.

This sequence joins TRBV13 and TRBJ2-1; D might be TRBD2 (5 bases). Germline V gene data show CDR1 as PRHDT and CDR2 as FYEKMQ (reference sequence). Trimming left V 0 bases short and J 7 bases short, with 10 bases between. This CDR3 region has 14 residues. The CDR3 spells CASSLGLEVNEQFF. Here the CDR3 DNA reads TGTGCCAGCAGCTTAGGACTAGAAGTGAATGAGCAGTTCTTC. The full variable domain, its missing parts supplied by reference TRBV13 and TRBJ2-1, is AAGVIQSPRHLIKEKRETATLKCYPIPRHDTVYWYQQGPGQDPQFLISFYEKMQSDKGSIPDRFSAQQFSDYHSELNMSSLELGDSALYFCASSLGLEVNEQFFGPGTRLTVL.

The rearrangement uses TRBV9 and TRBJ2-1, with D perhaps matching TRBD2 (7 bases). Germline lookup yields CDR1 SGDLS and CDR2 YYNGEE. This CDR3 has 16 residues. The V end lost 2 bases, the J end lost 6 bases, and 18 bases lay between the germline ends. In nucleotides, the CDR3 is TGTGCCAGCAGCGTGGGTAGTGCGGGGGCCTTCAATGAGCAGTTCTTC. This gives the protein CASSVGSAGAFNEQFF.